This TCR beta chain was obtained from a study of CD8+ T cells in alopecia areata. Findings of the study overall: There was only one nonresponder, so it was unclear how baseline CD8+ expansion relates to response.

As the sequencing template, cDNA was produced by extracting RNA and reverse transcribing it. Only in-frame clones appear in the TCRdb table, and some are missing; sequencing was by immunoSEQ multiplex PCR. The table records about 120,000 clones, about half of them present only once. V was clipped by 5 bases and J by 8 bases, with 9 bases between them. CDR3 length equals 10 residues. Germline lookup yields CDR1 GTSNPN and CDR2 SVGIG (reference sequence). On this clone: Its antigen is unknown.

The treatment: oral pan-JAK inhibitor, 5-10 mg twice daily. The J gene is TRBJ1-2, the V gene TRBV30; D gene ambiguous. The sequencing here drew on CD4+ T cells sorted from blood, taken at week 4, from a patient treated with tofacitinib. The receptor comes from a human donor with alopecia areata. Here the CDR3 DNA reads TGTGCCTGGTTAGGTCGAGGCTACACCTTC. Translation gives CAWLGRGYTF.